The present T cell receptor beta chain was sequenced within a study of early T cells in non-severe SARS-CoV-2 infection. Study context: The authors sequenced bulk RNA from unsorted whole blood, leaving chains unpaired. Whole-study results and caveats: In VDJdb matching, anti-spike CD8 responses were favored while private and CD4 specificities went missing.

This clonotype was seen at least ten times. As yet, its antigen is unknown. The TCR library protocol was used to attach unique molecular identifiers. These identifiers were attached to individual cDNA molecules. TCRdb re-analysed the 5' RACE reads in MiXCR, keeping a single row per CDR3 protein. The sample has about 71,000 distinct CDR3 sequences; approximately 14% are singletons. Trimming removed 2 bases at V and 4 bases at J, with 9 bases between. The CDR3 contains 14 residues. The germline gives CDR1 MDHEN, CDR2 SYDVKM. The clonotype was recovered from an adult who was a healthcare worker with PCR-confirmed SARS-CoV-2 infection or an uninfected control (not recorded which). Sequencing was performed on whole blood, taken at baseline. The chain employs TRBV28 and TRBJ1-5, with D perhaps TRBD1 (5 bases). In DNA, the CDR3 is TGTGCCAGCAGTTTACGACAGTCGAATCAGCCCCAGCATTTT. The encoded protein is CASSLRQSNQPQHF. Based on the CDR3 plus reference TRBV28 and TRBJ1-5, the full variable domain is DVKVTQSSRYLVKRTGEKVFLECVQDMDHENMFWYRQDPGLGLRLIYFSYDVKMKEKGDIPEGYSVSREKKERFSLILESASTNQTSMYLCASSLRQSNQPQHFGDGTRLSIL.